The sequence of this T cell receptor beta chain was determined in a study of cytomegalovirus exposure and HLA in healthy donors (dated by TCRdb to about 2017). The study in broad terms: In an earlier analysis of around 540 of the donors, 276 Gb of sequence data and 120 million or so unique TCR beta sequences from roughly 200 million T cells were reported. Around 300 gigabases of sequencing data and 80 million or so unique TCR sequences were included in an early release covering under 650 HLA-typed donors. Of the roughly 400 genotyped donors, approximately 82% fell in the genetic ancestry cluster associated with self-reported Caucasian donors. The study aimed to test whether signatures of past pathogen exposure could be identified by cataloging public T cell receptors. The study used immunosequencing to profile the T cell repertoires of more than 650 subjects and linked those repertoires to cytomegalovirus serostatus. Besides the first cohort of roughly 700 subjects, a separate validation cohort made up of 95 to 150 different subjects was used. The study combined high-throughput TCR immunosequencing, statistical association of individual TCRs with disease status, and machine learning to predict cytomegalovirus infection status. To study patterns of TCR occurrence, a later analysis re-analyzed previously published TCR beta repertoires from 700 or so donors and added high-resolution HLA genotyping. Rather than drawing on any new phenotypic data, the later analysis identified candidate immune exposures from TCR beta sequences and the way those sequences occurred across donors. To decide whether each TCR beta V gene segment behaved as functional or pseudogenic, an earlier analysis of some 570 of the donors relied on high-throughput TCR beta sequencing. Donor age, sex, ethnicity and CMV serostatus were collected together with the repertoire data. In a later genetic analysis, genome-wide SNP genotypes for about 55% of the 666 donors were used, and that subset was treated as a discovery cohort. All discovery cohort repertoires had been generated using a single sequencing platform. Both class I and class II loci were covered by HLA typing, at four-digit resolution. The number of typed donors differed by locus: about 629-630 for A, B, C, DRB1 and DQB1; 500 to 550 for DQA1; 606 for DPA1; and approximately 450 for DPB1. About 5 DR-DQ haplotypes were handled as single units for association and clustering, since linkage in the cohort was strong. Across around 400 genotyped donors of the cohort, an average of approximately 240,000 unique TCR beta nucleotide sequences per donor were sequenced, and 15% to 20% of those sequences were non-productive.

Measured from the cysteine to the phenylalanine, the CDR3 is 13 residues long. The retained sequence is limited to the CDR3, 39 bases, with the frame set at the first base. The germline V gene specifies WSHSY as CDR1 and SAAADI as CDR2. Trimming leaves V shorter by 2 bases and J shorter by 9 bases, with the junction holding 4 bases beyond the gene matches. Worth noting for this clone: The target of this receptor is not known. No base quality values were provided; no much bigger clone lies one nucleotide off.

The cohort was made up of 500 to 850 healthy bone marrow donors. At the time of sampling, all cohort members were nominally healthy, though unrecorded immune exposures were likely present. The donor tested CMV seropositive and was one of the 289 seropositive cohort members. A peripheral blood sample was provided by each donor, and peripheral blood mononuclear cells were used for TCR beta sequencing. Genomic DNA was extracted from the blood cell samples with the Qiagen DNeasy Blood Extraction Kit. Findings and caveats that apply to the study as a whole: Compared with equally common non-associated chains, HLA-associated TCR beta chains in a later analysis were more clonally expanded and had lower generation probabilities. While some public TCRs were present in many individuals, most TCR sequences turned up only very rarely across donors. Three of the identified cytomegalovirus-associated TCR beta chains were confirmed in vitro to be specific for cytomegalovirus antigens. Only TCR beta chains were sequenced in this cohort, and the absence of alpha or paired-chain data limited detectable features. Immune exposure information for the cohort was limited to CMV serostatus. A later genetic analysis reported fewer N-insertions in productive TCRs among donors in an Asian-associated ancestry cluster than the roughly 700-donor mean. Specific HLA alleles were associated with 18,000 or so TCR beta sequences at a false discovery rate of 0.05 in a later analysis. Because counts were too low, some 17 rarely observed V segments, including chromosome 9 orphons, were left out of the earlier analysis of 500 to 650 of the donors. Presence/absence analyses assumed roughly uniform sequencing depth across donors, an assumption that may not hold. Because HLA typing was missing for some donors at each locus, association tests included only the typed subset. In a later analysis, TCR association rates were found to vary across HLA loci, with the most associated TCRs seen for DRB1 alleles and the fewest for HLA-C alleles. Linkage disequilibrium might explain the correlated functional status among segregating V segments, but an unknown experimental factor could not be ruled out. The 87-base-pair reads could not distinguish some IMGT-functional V segments, including TRBV6-2 and TRBV6-3, so those segments were excluded. The sequencing pipeline was judged likely to have produced a cluster of highly shared sequence variants as a technical artifact. When HLA alleles, especially DR and DQ, strongly co-occurred, attributing TCR associations to individual alleles was difficult. An association between a missense DCLRE1C variant and V-gene and J-gene trimming of TCR beta chains was found in a later genetic analysis and replicated in an independent cohort. A further reported finding was that TCR beta sequences accurately predicted the HLA-A and HLA-B alleles for most subjects in the first cohort. The study gave a list of roughly 150 TCR beta chains associated with cytomegalovirus. A later analysis reported that several top co-occurrence clusters appeared linked to parvovirus B19, influenza, CMV and Epstein-Barr virus. Broadly in line with IMGT annotations, most TCR beta V segments showed up in productive rearrangements about 87% or about 30% of the time in an earlier analysis of around 550 of the donors. The authors suggested that the approach could potentially be extended to other disease states and immunological phenotypes. According to a later analysis, most CMV-associated TCR beta chains appeared to be HLA-restricted, and the HLA associations seemed to be driven largely by CMV exposure. The classifier was reported to diagnose cytomegalovirus status with high specificity and sensitivity in both the original cohort and the validation cohort.

Library preparation was by the immunoSEQ multiplex PCR assay. The multiplex PCR relied on a mix of 60 forward primers for TCR Vbeta segments and 13 reverse primers for TCR Jbeta segments. Amplification of the CDR3 region of rearranged TCR beta genes was performed with a multiplex PCR assay on genomic DNA. Amplified TCR beta libraries were sequenced as 87-base-pair reads on the Illumina HiSeq System. Turning to the authors' computational methods: In a later analysis, some 80 million unique TCR beta chains were counted across the approximately 670 repertoires, and around 11 million of these chains were shared by at least two donors. A nearest-neighbor algorithm error-corrected the raw reads and collapsed the reads into unique sequences, merging closely related sequences to remove PCR and sequencing errors. CDR3 sequences were aligned to IMGT reference sequences to assign V, D and J gene segments. For a sequence to be retained, a match of at least six nucleotides was required to both a V gene segment and a J gene segment. Rearrangements were classified as productive when the CDR3 lacked stop codons and remained in frame with V and J, and all other rearrangements were classified as non-productive. CDR3 was defined by IMGT convention, running from the second conserved V-encoded cysteine to the conserved J-encoded phenylalanine. In an earlier analysis of around 570 of the donors, sequences lacking an unambiguous match to a single V gene segment were excluded. In an earlier analysis of 587 of the donors, a V segment was called functional when productive rearrangements were above 56.7%, and segregating when the standard deviation between donors exceeded 5%. A statistical classification framework was developed to diagnose cytomegalovirus status using the catalog of TCR beta chain sequences. In a later analysis, TCR nucleotide sequences were compared against IMGT/GENE-DB human TR gene sequences so that V and J genes could be assigned. A later analysis assigned CDR3 sequences and most-parsimonious VDJ recombination scenarios with the TCRdist pipeline. A later analysis defined each TCR beta chain by its CDR3 amino acid sequence plus V-gene family, and excluded reads lacking a unique V-gene family. As a way to deal with suspected cross-contamination and a sequencing artifact, a later analysis dropped 450 to 600 nucleotide sequences that were highly shared and had low generation probability. In a later analysis, a clonal expansion index for each public chain was calculated from normalized within-repertoire ranks of inferred template counts. In a later analysis, generation probabilities were computed using a VDJ recombination model fitted to out-of-frame rearrangements, and the results were checked against IGoR. In a later analysis, TCR-TCR, TCR-HLA and TCR-CMV co-occurrence was scored with hypergeometric tests, and a repertoire-size bias correction was applied to TCR pairs. False discovery rates were estimated in a later analysis by permuting HLA or CMV assignments 20 times. In a later analysis, co-occurring TCRs were grouped with DBSCAN, and TCRdist sequence similarity was added when clustering was performed within HLA-allele-positive subsets. Repertoires with fewer than 30,000 or more than 120,000 public chains, plus five repertoires with anomalous nucleotide sharing, were excluded from co-occurrence clustering. In its TCRdb copy, this immuneACCESS table keeps in-frame sequences only and misses some clones. Where compared with another copy, unresolved V genes explain less than half of these, and the others have no known cause. The DNA was the basis for D and trimming; V, J and clone size are from that table. The table for this sample lists 90,000 to 120,000 clones; approximately 79% of them were counted only once. Roughly 15% of the sample is taken by the ten largest.

Recombination linked TRBV10-2 to TRBJ2-5; TRBD2 lines up with 9 middle nucleotides. The sequenced material came from PBMCs. The TCR originated in a woman aged 40-49 years in good health and CMV-seropositive. The nucleotide sequence is TGCGCCAGCAGTGAGGGGACTAGCTCTGCCCAGTACTTC. This encodes CASSEGTSSAQYF.